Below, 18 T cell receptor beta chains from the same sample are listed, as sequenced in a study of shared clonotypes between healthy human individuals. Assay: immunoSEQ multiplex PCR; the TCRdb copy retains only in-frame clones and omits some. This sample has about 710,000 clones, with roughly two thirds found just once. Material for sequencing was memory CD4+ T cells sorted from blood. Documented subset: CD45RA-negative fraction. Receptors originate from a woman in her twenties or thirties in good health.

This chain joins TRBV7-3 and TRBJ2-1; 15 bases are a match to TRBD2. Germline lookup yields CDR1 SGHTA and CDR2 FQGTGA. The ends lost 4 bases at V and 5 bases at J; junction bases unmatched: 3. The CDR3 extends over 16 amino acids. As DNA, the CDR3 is TGTGCCAGCAGCTCGGGACTAGCGGGAGGTCACAATGAGCAGTTCTTC. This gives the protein CASSSGLAGGHNEQFF.

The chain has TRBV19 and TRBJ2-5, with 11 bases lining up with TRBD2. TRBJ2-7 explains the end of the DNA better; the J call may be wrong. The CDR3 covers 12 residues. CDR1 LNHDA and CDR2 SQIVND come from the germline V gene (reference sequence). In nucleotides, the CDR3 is TGTGCCAGTACCGGACTAGCGGGCGAGCAGTACTTC. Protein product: CASTGLAGEQYF.

The CDR3: CASSIVSGLRSGANVLTF. The CDR3, as DNA: TGTGCCAGTAGTATAGTCTCAGGGCTAAGATCTGGGGCCAACGTCCTGACTTTC. The chain combines TRBV19 with TRBJ2-6; possibly TRBD1 for D (5 bases). Germline CDR1 reads LNHDA; CDR2 reads SQIVND (reference sequence). The germline V and J ends were trimmed by 1 base and 1 base, with 14 bases remaining between them. The length of the CDR3 is 18 residues.

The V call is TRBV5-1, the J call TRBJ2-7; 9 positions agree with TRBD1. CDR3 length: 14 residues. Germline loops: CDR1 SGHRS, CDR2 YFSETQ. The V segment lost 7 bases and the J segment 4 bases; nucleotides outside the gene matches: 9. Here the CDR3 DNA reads TGCGCCAGCGCCCCATGGACAGGGGAGTACGAGCAGTACTTC. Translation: CASAPWTGEYEQYF.

DNA of the CDR3: TGTGCCAGCAGCTTAGCCGGACAGCTTTTCTCTGGGGCCAACGTCCTGACTTTC. Protein product: CASSLAGQLFSGANVLTF. The V and J genes are TRBV7-8 and TRBJ2-6; maybe TRBD1 (6 bases). The V end was cut by 0 bases, the J end by 0 bases, with 12 bases between. CDR3 length: 18 residues. The germline V gene has CDR1 SGHVS and CDR2 FQNEAQ.

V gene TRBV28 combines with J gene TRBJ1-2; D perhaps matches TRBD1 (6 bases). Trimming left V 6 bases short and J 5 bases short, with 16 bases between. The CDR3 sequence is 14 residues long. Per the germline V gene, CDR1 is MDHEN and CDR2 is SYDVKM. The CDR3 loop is CASRTPGAGYGYTF. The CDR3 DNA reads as TGTGCCAGCAGAACTCCAGGGGCGGGGTATGGCTACACCTTC.

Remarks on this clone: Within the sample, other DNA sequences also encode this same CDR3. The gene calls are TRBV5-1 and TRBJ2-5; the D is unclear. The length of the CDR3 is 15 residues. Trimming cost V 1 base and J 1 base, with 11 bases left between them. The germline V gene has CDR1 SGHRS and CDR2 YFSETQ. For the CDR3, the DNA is TGCGCCAGCAGCTTGAGTGGGCGGTTCCAAGAGACCCAGTACTTC. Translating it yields CASSLSGRFQETQYF.

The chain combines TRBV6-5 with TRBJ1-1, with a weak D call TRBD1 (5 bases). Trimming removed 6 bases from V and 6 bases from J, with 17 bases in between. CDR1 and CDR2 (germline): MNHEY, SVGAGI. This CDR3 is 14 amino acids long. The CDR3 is CASRQPSGRAEAFF. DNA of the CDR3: TGTGCCAGCAGACAACCCTCAGGGAGGGCTGAAGCTTTCTTT.

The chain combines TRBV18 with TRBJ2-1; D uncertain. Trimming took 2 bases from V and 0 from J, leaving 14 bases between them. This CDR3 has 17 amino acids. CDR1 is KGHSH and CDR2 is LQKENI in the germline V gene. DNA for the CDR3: TGTGCCAGCTCACCATTTCTGACGACCGACTCCTACAATGAGCAGTTCTTC. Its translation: CASSPFLTTDSYNEQFF.

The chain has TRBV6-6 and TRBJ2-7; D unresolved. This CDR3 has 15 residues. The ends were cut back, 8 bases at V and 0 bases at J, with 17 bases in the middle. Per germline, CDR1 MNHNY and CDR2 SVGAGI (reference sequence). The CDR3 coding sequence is TGTGCCAGCCTTGAGGTCCGCCTAAGCTCCTACGAGCAGTACTTC. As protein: CASLEVRLSSYEQYF.

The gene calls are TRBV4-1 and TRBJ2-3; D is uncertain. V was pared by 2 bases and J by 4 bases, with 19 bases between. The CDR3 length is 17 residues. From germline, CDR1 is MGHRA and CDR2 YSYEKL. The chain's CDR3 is CASSQPMVGRVADTQYF. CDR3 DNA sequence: TGCGCCAGCAGCCAACCGATGGTCGGAAGGGTCGCAGATACGCAGTATTTT.

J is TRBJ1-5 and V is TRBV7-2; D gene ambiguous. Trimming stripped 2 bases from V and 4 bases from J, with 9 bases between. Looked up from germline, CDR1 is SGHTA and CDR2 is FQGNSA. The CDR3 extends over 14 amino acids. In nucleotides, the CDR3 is TGTGCCAGCAGCTTAACTTTCTTAAATCAGCCCCAGCATTTT. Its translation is CASSLTFLNQPQHF.

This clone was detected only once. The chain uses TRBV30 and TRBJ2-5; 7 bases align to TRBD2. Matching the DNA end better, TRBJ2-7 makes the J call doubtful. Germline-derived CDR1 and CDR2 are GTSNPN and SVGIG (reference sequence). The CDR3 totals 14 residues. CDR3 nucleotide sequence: TGTGCCTGGGCCCCGGGGACTAAGCCCTACGAGCAGTACTTC. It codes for CAWAPGTKPYEQYF.

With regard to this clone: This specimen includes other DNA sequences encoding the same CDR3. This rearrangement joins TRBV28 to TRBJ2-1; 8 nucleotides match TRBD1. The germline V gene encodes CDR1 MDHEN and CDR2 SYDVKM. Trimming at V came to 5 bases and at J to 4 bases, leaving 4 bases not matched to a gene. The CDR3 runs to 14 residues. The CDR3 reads CASSPGQGYNEQFF. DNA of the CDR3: TGTGCCAGCAGTCCCGGACAGGGTTACAATGAGCAGTTCTTC.

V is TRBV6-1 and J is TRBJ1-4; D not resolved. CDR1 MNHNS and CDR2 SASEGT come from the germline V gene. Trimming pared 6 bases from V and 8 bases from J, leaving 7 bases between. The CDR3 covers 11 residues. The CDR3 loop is CASRGREKLFF. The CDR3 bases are TGTGCCAGCAGGGGGAGGGAAAAACTGTTTTTT.

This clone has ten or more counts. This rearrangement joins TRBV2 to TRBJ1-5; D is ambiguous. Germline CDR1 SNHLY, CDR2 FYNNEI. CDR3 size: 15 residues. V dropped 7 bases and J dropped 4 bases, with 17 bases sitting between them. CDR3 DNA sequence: TGTGCCAGCACCCCCAATTTTGGTGGAAATCAGCCCCAGCATTTT. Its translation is CASTPNFGGNQPQHF.

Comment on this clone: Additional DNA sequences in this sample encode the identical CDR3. CDR3 region: CSAIQETQYF. For the CDR3, the DNA is TGCAGTGCTATACAAGAGACCCAGTACTTC. The chain uses TRBV20-1 and TRBJ2-5; D not resolved. This CDR3 is 10 amino acids long. V was clipped by 4 bases and J by 2 bases, with 2 bases between them. Germline V CDR1 and CDR2: DFQATT, SNEGSKA (reference sequence).

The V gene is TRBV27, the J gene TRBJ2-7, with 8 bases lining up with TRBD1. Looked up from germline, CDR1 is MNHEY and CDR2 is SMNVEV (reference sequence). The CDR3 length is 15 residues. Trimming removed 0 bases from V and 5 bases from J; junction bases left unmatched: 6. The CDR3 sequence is CASSLSTGVSHEQYF. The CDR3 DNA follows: TGTGCCAGCAGTTTATCGACAGGGGTTTCCCACGAGCAGTACTTC.